The 2 T cell receptor beta chains reported below all come from one sample, sequenced in a study of beta chain features in type 1 diabetes. Every bit of the isolated RNA underwent reverse transcription, so sequencing read expressed TCRB transcripts. The assay was immunoSEQ multiplex PCR, and TCRdb's table has in-frame clones only and misses some. The sample consists of hundreds of thousands of clones, roughly an eighth of them appearing once. The sequencing sample was made of naive CD4+ T cells from blood. The origin of the receptors is a young man in good health.

The V call is TRBV30, the J call TRBJ1-5; D is unresolved. V was pared by 0 bases and J by 0 bases, with 6 bases between. Germline V gives CDR1 GTSNPN, CDR2 SVGIG (reference sequence). The CDR3 loop spans 14 amino acids. This CDR3 reads CAWSVYSSNQPQHF. In DNA form, the CDR3 reads TGTGCCTGGAGTGTATATAGTAGCAATCAGCCCCAGCATTTT.

This clone was seen a handful of times. This chain links TRBV29-1 with TRBJ2-3, with D unclear. Germline loops: CDR1 SQVTM, CDR2 ANQGSEA. Trimming took off 4 bases at V and 1 base at J, with 12 bases between the two ends. The CDR3 has 14 residues. The CDR3 here is CSVVGQFRTDTQYF. The CDR3 bases are TGCAGCGTTGTTGGGCAGTTTCGCACAGATACGCAGTATTTT.